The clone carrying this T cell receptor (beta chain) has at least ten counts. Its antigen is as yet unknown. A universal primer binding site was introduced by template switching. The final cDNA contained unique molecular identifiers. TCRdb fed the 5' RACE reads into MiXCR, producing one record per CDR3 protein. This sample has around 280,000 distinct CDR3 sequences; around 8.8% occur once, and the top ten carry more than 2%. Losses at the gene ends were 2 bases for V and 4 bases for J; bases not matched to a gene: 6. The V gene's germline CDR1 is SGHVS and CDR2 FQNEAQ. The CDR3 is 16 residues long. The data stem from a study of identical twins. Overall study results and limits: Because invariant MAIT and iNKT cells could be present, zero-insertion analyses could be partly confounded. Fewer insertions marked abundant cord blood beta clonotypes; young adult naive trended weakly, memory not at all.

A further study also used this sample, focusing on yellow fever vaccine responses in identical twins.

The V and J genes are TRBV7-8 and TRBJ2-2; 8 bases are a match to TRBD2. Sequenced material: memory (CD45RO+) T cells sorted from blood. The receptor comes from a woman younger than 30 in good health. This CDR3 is CASSLRGGPGTGELFF. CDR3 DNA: TGTGCCAGCAGCTTACGGGGGGGGCCGGGCACCGGGGAGCTGTTTTTT.